Sequencing of this T cell receptor (beta chain) was carried out in a study of blood T cell repertoires in COVID-19. Study details: Samples representing acute and convalescent COVID-19 were sourced from the United States, Italy and Spain. T cells, B-cell-depleted T cells, or PBMCs supplied cDNA or gDNA.

Authors' processing steps: Estimation of nucleated cell counts relied on the amplification of reference gene primers. Assay used: immunoSEQ multiplex PCR; TCRdb lists only in-frame clones, some missing. That table gives V, J and clone size, and the DNA gave D and trimming. The sample yields approximately 35,000 clones, approximately 88% seen once. This clone has a handful of counts. With 0 bases removed from V and 0 bases from J, the gap between germline ends came to 12 bases. Germline CDR1 reads LGHDT; CDR2 reads YNNKEL (reference sequence). This CDR3 is built from 16 residues. This receptor was obtained from a man aged 55 to 70 with active COVID-19. This chain uses TRBV3-1 (or the pseudogene TRBV3-2) with TRBJ2-7; D is unresolved. Sequencing input: peripheral blood. CDR3 region: CASSQDGLTSSYEQYF. DNA for the CDR3: TGTGCCAGCAGCCAAGATGGGCTAACGAGCTCCTACGAGCAGTACTTC.